The 24 T cell receptor beta chains below all came from one sample that was sequenced in a study of blood T cell repertoires in COVID-19. Assay used: immunoSEQ multiplex PCR; TCRdb lists only in-frame clones, some missing. The table has a few hundred thousand clones, 85% seen once; the top ten hold around 20%. The specimen sequenced was PBMCs or T cells enriched from blood (not recorded which). The source is a man aged 40-49 years who had recovered from COVID-19.

This chain joins TRBV7-3 and TRBJ2-3; possibly TRBD2 for D (6 bases). Trimming cost V 5 bases and J 6 bases, with 15 bases left between them. Germline assignment: CDR1 SGHTA and CDR2 FQGTGA. The CDR3 is 14 residues long. The CDR3 nucleotides read TGTGCCAGCAGCCCTAACGGGGGTTTGGATACGCAGTATTTT. Translated, it gives CASSPNGGLDTQYF.

The rearrangement joins TRBV27 to TRBJ2-5, with TRBD2 as a possible D gene (6 bases). Germline V gives CDR1 MNHEY, CDR2 SMNVEV (reference sequence). V was pared by 5 bases and J by 1 base, with 14 bases between. There are 15 residues in the CDR3. The CDR3 DNA sequence: TGTGCCAGCAGTGACGCCTTGGGGGGCCAAGAGACCCAGTACTTC. It is translated as CASSDALGGQETQYF.

The V gene is TRBV18, the J gene TRBJ2-5; D is uncertain. Germline CDR1 KGHSH, CDR2 LQKENI. V dropped 7 bases and J dropped 2 bases, with 5 bases sitting between them. The CDR3 is 11 amino acids. DNA for the CDR3: TGTGCCAGCTTGGCTCAAGAGACCCAGTACTTC. Translation: CASLAQETQYF.

J is TRBJ1-1 and V is TRBV19; D is perhaps TRBD1 (6 bases). Germline CDR1 is LNHDA and CDR2 is SQIVND (reference sequence). Trimming cost V 8 bases and J 1 base, with 8 bases left between them. The CDR3 contains 12 residues. CDR3 region: CASSTGNTEAFF. CDR3 coding DNA: TGTGCCAGTTCGACAGGGAACACTGAAGCTTTCTTT.

CDR3 amino acids: CASSPMAEGPYEQYF. Written as DNA, the CDR3 is TGTGCCAGCAGCCCCATGGCGGAGGGCCCCTACGAGCAGTACTTC. The chain has TRBV11-3 and TRBJ2-7; TRBD2 might be the D (6 bases). The V and J ends lost 5 bases and 2 bases respectively, with 16 bases between them. CDR1 is SGHNT and CDR2 is YENEEA in the germline V gene. This CDR3 spans 15 amino acids.

The J gene is TRBJ2-7, the V gene TRBV29-1; TRBD2 matches at 9 bases. CDR1 is SQVTM, CDR2 ANQGSEA, per germline. The CDR3 contains 13 residues. V was clipped by 6 bases and J by 3 bases; unmatched bases: 6. This CDR3 is CSVLPTSGYEQYF. In DNA, the CDR3 is TGCAGCGTCCTCCCGACTAGCGGCTACGAGCAGTACTTC.

The chain joins TRBV7-3 to TRBJ1-4, with D uncertain. CDR3 length equals 14 residues. The V gene lost 0 bases and the J gene lost 5 bases, with 7 bases spanning the gap. The germline CDR1 and CDR2 sequences are SGHTA and FQGTGA. DNA for the CDR3: TGTGCCAGCAGCTTAACGAGAGCGAATGAAAAACTGTTTTTT. Its translation: CASSLTRANEKLFF.

This sequence joins TRBV4-1 and TRBJ2-7; 9 bases line up with TRBD1. The CDR3 is 15 residues long. Germline CDR1 is MGHRA and CDR2 is YSYEKL. J was trimmed by 3 bases and V by 2 bases; bases with no gene match: 5. CDR3 residues: CASSQLGQGNYEQYF. The CDR3 coding sequence is TGCGCCAGCAGCCAACTGGGACAGGGCAACTACGAGCAGTACTTC.

The chain combines TRBV6-5 with TRBJ1-1, with 8 bases identical to TRBD1. The CDR3 has 15 residues. V lost 4 bases to trimming and J lost 1 base; unmatched junction nucleotides: 5. In germline, CDR1 is MNHEY, CDR2 SVGAGI. The CDR3 region has the DNA TGTGCCAGCAGTTCCGGGACAGGCGGGAACACTGAAGCTTTCTTT. Its translation: CASSSGTGGNTEAFF.

As concerns this clone: In the same sample, other DNA sequences code for this CDR3. The rearrangement joins TRBV5-1 to TRBJ1-2; 12 nucleotides match TRBD1. The CDR3 spans 14 residues. CDR1 is SGHRS and CDR2 is YFSETQ in the germline V gene. V lost 2 bases to trimming and J lost 6 bases; unmatched junction nucleotides: 2. The CDR3, as DNA: TGCGCCAGCAGCTTAGGGACAGGGGGCAATGGCTACACCTTC. Translating gives CASSLGTGGNGYTF.

A single count supports this clone. The chain carries TRBV5-4 and TRBJ1-2; a possible D gene is TRBD1 (6 bases). Germline V gives CDR1 SGHNT, CDR2 YYREEE (reference sequence). Trimming left V 0 bases short and J 12 bases short, with 18 bases between. The CDR3 runs to 14 residues. The CDR3 region is CASSLGGGEGRDTF. CDR3 coding DNA: TGTGCCAGCAGCTTGGGAGGGGGTGAGGGAAGAGACACCTTC.

The chain joins TRBV9 to TRBJ1-4, with TRBD1 identical over 9 bases. Trimming cost V 0 bases and J 8 bases; bases outside gene matches: 8. CDR1 is SGDLS and CDR2 is YYNGEE in the germline V gene. The CDR3 is made up of 16 amino acids. The CDR3 nucleotides are TGTGCCAGCAGCGTAGCCGGACAGGGGCCGTGGGAAAAACTGTTTTTT. It specifies CASSVAGQGPWEKLFF. Full variable domain (missing parts from reference TRBV9 and TRBJ1-4): DSGVTQTPKHLITATGQRVTLRCSPRSGDLSVYWYQQSLDQGLQFLIQYYNGEERAKGNILERFSAQQFPDLHSELNLSSLELGDSALYFCASSVAGQGPWEKLFFGSGTQLSVL.

The J gene is TRBJ1-2, the V gene TRBV7-8; TRBD1 aligns across 9 bases. V dropped 2 bases and J dropped 7; count of bases not matched to a gene: 11. From germline, CDR1 is SGHVS and CDR2 FQNEAQ. The CDR3 loop spans 16 amino acids. Here the CDR3 reads CASSLRQGEAGAGYTF. The CDR3 DNA is TGTGCCAGCAGCTTAAGACAGGGGGAGGCTGGGGCTGGCTACACCTTC.

The chain links TRBV6-1 to TRBJ1-2; no clear D gene. In germline, CDR1 is MNHNS, CDR2 SASEGT. V shed 2 bases and J shed 5 bases, with 6 bases lying between them. The CDR3 covers 12 residues. The CDR3 DNA sequence: TGTGCCAGCAGTGAAAAAACTTATGGCTACACCTTC. Translating gives CASSEKTYGYTF.

The rearrangement links TRBV19 to TRBJ1-1; 9 nucleotides match TRBD1. The CDR3 totals 13 residues. Germline V CDR1 and CDR2: LNHDA, SQIVND (reference sequence). The junction had 0 bases not matched to a gene; V was cut back by 4 bases and J by 3 bases. The CDR3 DNA sequence: TGTGCCAGTAGTAGGGACAGGGACACTGAAGCTTTCTTT. It specifies CASSRDRDTEAFF.

This clone occurred once. The genes are TRBV4-1 and TRBJ2-7, with 10 bases that match TRBD2. Per germline, CDR1 MGHRA and CDR2 YSYEKL. This CDR3 is 16 amino acids long. The V and J ends lost 1 base and 7 bases, in that order; junction bases with no gene match: 10. The CDR3 region has the DNA TGCGCCAGCAGCCAAGTCTCGCTAGCGGGAGTAATAGAGCAGTACTTC. Its translation: CASSQVSLAGVIEQYF.

The chain is built from TRBV27 and TRBJ1-1; no reliable D call. Germline values: CDR1 MNHEY, CDR2 SMNVEV (reference sequence). V gave up 2 bases and J gave up 6 bases, with 13 bases separating them. CDR3 size: 14 residues. The CDR3 DNA reads as TGTGCCAGCAGTTTAGAGCAGGACGGGGCTGAAGCTTTCTTT. Translation gives CASSLEQDGAEAFF.

The chain has TRBV10-3 and TRBJ2-1; 11 nucleotides align to TRBD2. Germline V lookup: CDR1 ENHRY, CDR2 SYGVKD. Trimming cost V 4 bases and J 3 bases; bases outside gene matches: 14. The CDR3 is 19 residues long. The CDR3 loop is CAISVAELAGETGYNEQFF. The CDR3 DNA reads TGTGCCATCAGTGTAGCGGAACTAGCGGGAGAAACCGGCTACAATGAGCAGTTCTTC.

CDR3 nucleotides: TGCGCCAGCAGCCCCCCCCCGCGGACTAGCGGGAGGCTTAGATACGAGCAGTACTTC. Translated, it gives CASSPPPRTSGRLRYEQYF. The rearrangement uses TRBV4-1 and TRBJ2-7; TRBD2 aligns across 14 bases. CDR1 and CDR2 from the germline V gene are MGHRA and YSYEKL. The CDR3 loop spans 19 amino acids. The junction had 15 bases not matched to a gene; V was cut back by 4 bases and J by 4 bases.

This clone was picked up a small number of times. CDR3 bases: TGTGCCAGCACCACCAGGGGCTCTGGAAACACCATATATTTT. Its protein product is CASTTRGSGNTIYF. The chain links TRBV2 to TRBJ1-3; tentatively, D is TRBD1 (6 bases). V lost 7 bases and J lost 0, with 10 bases in between. Germline CDR1 is SNHLY and CDR2 is FYNNEI. The CDR3 has 14 amino acids.

The chain is built from TRBV9 and TRBJ1-2; D ambiguous. V shed 4 bases and J shed 4 bases, with 11 bases lying between them. The V gene's germline CDR1 is SGDLS and CDR2 YYNGEE. This CDR3 has 13 residues. The CDR3 sequence is CASSPRDLYGYTF. The CDR3 DNA follows: TGTGCCAGCAGCCCCCGGGATCTCTATGGCTACACCTTC.

In this sample, this clone turned up many times. The rearrangement links TRBV4-1 to TRBJ1-2; the D gene is possibly TRBD1 (5 bases). The CDR3 has 14 amino acids. Trimming cost V 4 bases and J 1 base, with 10 bases left between them. Germline CDR1 reads MGHRA; CDR2 reads YSYEKL. The CDR3 nucleotides read TGCGCCAGCAGCCCGGGAGGGGATAACTATGGCTACACCTTC. Protein product: CASSPGGDNYGYTF.

V gene TRBV4-2 combines with J gene TRBJ2-3; D is possibly TRBD2 (5 bases). The CDR3 spans 15 residues. Germline V gene sequence: CDR1 LGHNA, CDR2 YNFKEQ. Trimming removed 2 bases from V and 4 bases from J, with 13 bases in between. In DNA form, the CDR3 reads TGTGCCAGCAGCCAAAGCGGCCCGCAGGCAGATACGCAGTATTTT. Translation gives CASSQSGPQADTQYF.

The V call is TRBV9, the J call TRBJ1-1; D gene uncertain. Per the germline V gene, CDR1 is SGDLS and CDR2 is YYNGEE. The V end was cut by 4 bases, the J end by 2 bases, with 12 bases between. This CDR3 has 14 amino acids. CDR3 nucleotide sequence: TGTGCCAGCAGCCTCCTGTCCCTCAACACTGAAGCTTTCTTT. This encodes CASSLLSLNTEAFF.